The clone carrying this TCR beta chain has a handful of counts. The data are from a study of blood T cells in healthy people across ages. Each donor gave roughly 9.1 milliliters of peripheral blood. Germline values: CDR1 MDHEN, CDR2 SYDVKM. The CDR3 sequence is 14 residues long. Trimming left V 3 bases short and J 0 bases short, with 8 bases between. Together with a sample-barcoded 5' primer, a J-beta primer mix was included in a second PCR lasting roughly 6 to 12 cycles. A tag from a template-switch adaptor with 12 random nucleotides marked each cDNA molecule. TCRdb called the 5' RACE reads again in MiXCR, with one record for every CDR3 protein. Of 800,000 or so distinct CDR3 sequences in the sample, 20% to 25% were seen once. The same specimen was also included in a second study, on T cells of mothers and their children. That work states: No T cell clones of persistent microchimeric origin were detected.

This TCR was recovered from a boy under 18 in good health. The sequenced sample was blood. The chain employs TRBV28 and TRBJ1-1; D unresolved. In nucleotides, the CDR3 is TGTGCCAGCAGTTTTCGGACGGTGAACACTGAAGCTTTCTTT. Its translation: CASSFRTVNTEAFF. Looking up the rest from reference TRBV28 and TRBJ1-1 gives the full variable domain: DVKVTQSSRYLVKRTGEKVFLECVQDMDHENMFWYRQDPGLGLRLIYFSYDVKMKEKGDIPEGYSVSREKKERFSLILESASTNQTSMYLCASSFRTVNTEAFFGQGTRLTVV.